Below are 25 T cell receptor beta chains sequenced from a single sample in a study of vaccination and CD4 T cells after COVID-19. Sample treatment: 10-day PBMC culture with coronavirus spike peptide pools or control peptides (ViraFEST assay). No antigens are known for them. Oncomine TCR Beta short-read sequencing was applied to DNA from cultured CD4+ T cells. Each CDR3 protein gets one entry after TCRdb re-called the PCR reads with MiXCR. The sample consists of some 8,400 distinct CDR3 sequences, about 31% of them appearing once. The material sequenced was cultured CD4+ T cells from blood. Receptors were obtained from a human donor with COVID-19.

This clonotype has more than one count but fewer than ten. The V call is TRBV7-3, the J call TRBJ2-6; 8 bases are a match to TRBD1. Germline CDR1 and CDR2: SGHTA and FQGTGA. The CDR3 is 19 residues long. Unmatched junction bases numbered 14, after V lost 5 bases and J lost 2 bases. The CDR3 here is CASSRDRSLVNTGANVLTF. The CDR3 DNA is TGTGCCAGCAGCCGGGACAGGTCGTTAGTCAATACTGGGGCCAACGTCCTGACTTTC.

The chain uses TRBV25-1 and TRBJ2-5; 7 nucleotides match TRBD1. The CDR3 extends over 14 amino acids. V lost 5 bases and J lost 4; bases outside the gene matches: 7. Germline lookup yields CDR1 MGHDK and CDR2 SYGVNS. The CDR3, as DNA: TGTGCCAGCAGTCGACAGGGCGGAGGAGAGACCCAGTACTTC. Its translation: CASSRQGGGETQYF.

The rearrangement links TRBV7-9 to TRBJ2-1; D tentatively reads TRBD1 or TRBD2 (5 bases each). The V gene lost 5 bases and the J gene lost 4 bases, with 18 bases spanning the gap. Germline CDR1 SEHNR, CDR2 FQNEAQ (reference sequence). The CDR3 sequence is 16 residues long. The CDR3 protein is CASSPRPGPAYNEQFF. The CDR3 nucleotides read TGTGCCAGCAGCCCCCGCCCGGGACCGGCTTACAATGAGCAGTTCTTC.

The chain links TRBV7-2 to TRBJ2-3; TRBD2 matches at 7 bases. Germline-derived CDR1 and CDR2 are SGHTA and FQGNSA. J lost 2 bases, V lost 5 bases, and 4 bases had no gene match. This CDR3 contains 14 residues. This CDR3 is CASSHGGNTDTQYF. CDR3 DNA sequence: TGTGCCAGCAGCCACGGGGGGAACACAGATACGCAGTATTTT.

This chain uses TRBV7-6 with TRBJ2-7; 11 bases fit TRBD2. This CDR3 contains 15 residues. V shed 4 bases, J shed 2 bases, and the junction held 4 bases outside the gene matches. CDR1 is SGHVS, CDR2 FNYEAQ, per germline. CDR3 region: CASSSTSGETYEQYF. The CDR3 DNA reads TGTGCCAGCAGCTCGACTAGCGGGGAGACCTACGAGCAGTACTTC.

The chain combines TRBV12-3 or TRBV12-4 with TRBJ2-5; 15 bases match TRBD2. The CDR3 has 17 residues. V was pared by 5 bases and J by 4 bases, with 8 bases of the junction left unmatched. For the CDR3, the DNA is TGTGCCAGCAGTGGGGGACTAGCGGGGGGTTTACGAGAGACCCAGTACTTC. Protein sequence: CASSGGLAGGLRETQYF.

By sample share, this clonotype is medium-sized. The chain has TRBV20-1 and TRBJ1-2; 9 nucleotides align to TRBD1. The CDR3 is 12 amino acids. The V segment lost 6 bases and the J segment 8 bases; nucleotides outside the gene matches: 7. Germline CDR1 is DFQATT and CDR2 is SNEGSKA (reference sequence). As DNA, the CDR3 is TGCAGTGCATGGACAGGGGCGGGAGGCTACACCTTC. Its protein is CSAWTGAGGYTF.

The chain joins TRBV12-3 or TRBV12-4 to TRBJ2-1; 9 nucleotides agree with TRBD2. This CDR3 spans 15 amino acids. J lost 4 bases, V lost 5 bases, and 6 bases had no gene match. This chain's CDR3 is CASSRGGASYNEQFF. The CDR3 nucleotides are TGTGCCAGCAGTCGCGGGGGGGCCTCTTACAATGAGCAGTTCTTC.

The chain couples TRBV10-1 to TRBJ2-7; 7 nucleotides match TRBD1. The germline V gene has CDR1 WNHNN and CDR2 SYGVQD (reference sequence). V lost 4 bases, J lost 0 bases, and 6 bases stayed unmatched. The CDR3 totals 15 residues. For the CDR3, the DNA is TGCGCCAGCAGTGTCAGGACAGGCGACTCCTACGAGCAGTACTTC. Encoded protein: CASSVRTGDSYEQYF.

This clonotype was seen a handful of times. The chain's CDR3 is CASSQASGNTIYF. The CDR3 nucleotides are TGTGCCAGCAGCCAAGCCTCTGGAAACACCATATATTTT. The rearrangement joins TRBV7-6 to TRBJ1-3; D is ambiguous. This CDR3 has 13 residues. Between the trimmed V and J ends, which lost 5 bases and 0 bases, there was a span of 5 bases. Germline-derived CDR1 and CDR2 are SGHVS and FNYEAQ.

The gene calls are TRBV20-1 and TRBJ2-7; TRBD1 aligns across 7 bases. This CDR3 contains 12 residues. Germline loops: CDR1 DFQATT, CDR2 SNEGSKA (reference sequence). Germline trimming cut 6 bases from V and 5 bases from J; bases unmatched to any gene: 7. CDR3 amino acids: CSAPDRVNEQYF. CDR3 coding DNA: TGCAGTGCCCCTGACAGGGTCAACGAGCAGTACTTC.

This clonotype was recorded a few times. The chain is built from TRBV6-1 and TRBJ2-5; D possibly corresponds to TRBD1 (5 bases). Germline V lookup: CDR1 MNHNS, CDR2 SASEGT. This CDR3 contains 15 residues. V dropped 6 bases and J dropped 4 bases, with 18 bases sitting between them. The CDR3 region has the DNA TGTGCCAGCAGCCCTCCCCCAGGGATACGAGAGACCCAGTACTTC. Translating gives CASSPPPGIRETQYF.

This clonotype was seen a few times. The chain has TRBV6-1 and TRBJ2-1; D is perhaps TRBD1 (5 bases). Germline V lookup: CDR1 MNHNS, CDR2 SASEGT. V was shortened by 2 bases and J by 7 bases, with 18 bases between the two germline ends. This CDR3 spans 16 amino acids. CDR3 sequence: CASSERSNGARNEQFF. CDR3 bases: TGTGCCAGCAGTGAAAGGAGTAATGGGGCGAGGAATGAGCAGTTCTTC.

This clonotype came up a few times. The chain uses TRBV6-1 and TRBJ2-1; 11 positions agree with TRBD2. The CDR3 contains 14 residues. Germline CDR1 reads MNHNS; CDR2 reads SASEGT. V lost 6 bases and J lost 9; bases outside the gene matches: 7. The CDR3 DNA reads as TGTGCCAGCAGAAATAGCGGGGGGGCCCCTGAGCAGTTCTTC. It codes for CASRNSGGAPEQFF.

This clonotype has only a few counts. The chain links TRBV24-1 to TRBJ1-1; D is perhaps TRBD1 (6 bases). CDR3 length: 17 residues. The germline CDR1 and CDR2 sequences are KGHDR and SFDVKD. Trimming took off 12 bases at V and 1 base at J, with 26 bases between the two ends. CDR3 protein: CAPTGAGTLGWNTEAFF. Here the CDR3 DNA reads TGTGCCCCTACGGGGGCAGGGACTTTAGGGTGGAACACTGAAGCTTTCTTT.

V is TRBV6-1 and J is TRBJ2-6, with 7 positions matching TRBD1. The CDR3 contains 17 residues. Germline trimming cut 5 bases from V and 0 bases from J; bases unmatched to any gene: 7. From germline, CDR1 is MNHNS and CDR2 SASEGT. The CDR3, as DNA: TGTGCCAGCAGTAGACAGGGCGGAACCTCTGGGGCCAACGTCCTGACTTTC. Translated, it gives CASSRQGGTSGANVLTF.

This clonotype was picked up one time. This rearrangement joins TRBV6-5 to TRBJ2-7, with D perhaps matching TRBD1 or TRBD2 (5 bases each). The CDR3 is made up of 15 amino acids. Germline V gives CDR1 MNHEY, CDR2 SVGAGI. The V end was cut by 2 bases, the J end by 4 bases, with 15 bases between. The CDR3 region has the DNA TGTGCCAGCAGTTACCTTCCGCAGGGCGGGTACGAGCAGTACTTC. It specifies CASSYLPQGGYEQYF.

This clonotype appeared once. The gene calls are TRBV11-3 and TRBJ2-3; the D is unclear. CDR1 and CDR2 (germline): SGHNT, YENEEA. There are 17 residues in the CDR3. V gave up 8 bases and J gave up 1 base, with 22 bases separating them. The CDR3 bases are TGTGCCAGCCGAAGCCGAAGGAATAATGCGGGCACAGATACGCAGTATTTT. It yields the protein CASRSRRNNAGTDTQYF. The variable domain in full, completed from reference TRBV11-3 and TRBJ2-3, reads EAGVVQSPRYKIIEKKQPVAFWCNPISGHNTLYWYLQNLGQGPELLIRYENEEAVDDSQLPKDRFSAERLKGVDSTLKIQPAELGDSAVYLCASRSRRNNAGTDTQYFGPGTRLTVL.

In this sample, this clonotype turned up a few times. V is TRBV6-1 and J is TRBJ1-1; 9 bases fit TRBD1. Germline CDR1 is MNHNS and CDR2 is SASEGT. The CDR3 contains 13 residues. With 4 bases clipped from V and 4 bases from J, the junction kept 1 base outside the gene matches. CDR3 sequence (DNA): TGTGCCAGCAGTGCGACAGGGGGCACTGAAGCTTTCTTT. Protein product: CASSATGGTEAFF.

As for this clonotype: The junction departs from the called germline gene at one end, perhaps through a read error. The rearrangement links TRBV6-1 to TRBJ2-1, with 7 bases lining up with TRBD2. The CDR3 totals 14 residues. Germline V gives CDR1 MNHNS, CDR2 SASEGT. The CDR3, as DNA: TGTGCCACTTGTCAGGGCGGGGACTACAATAAGCAGTTCTTC. The encoded protein is CATCQGGDYNKQFF.

The genes are TRBV6-5 and TRBJ2-5, with 8 bases aligning to TRBD2. J lost 5 bases, V lost 4 bases, and 9 bases had no gene match. Per the germline V gene, CDR1 is MNHEY and CDR2 is SVGAGI. The CDR3 is 15 residues long. The CDR3 coding sequence is TGTGCCAGCAGTTTAGGGCGGGGGGTGGGGGAGACCCAGTACTTC. It is translated as CASSLGRGVGETQYF.

This clonotype occurred a few times. The chain uses TRBV11-3 and TRBJ2-7, with 7 nucleotides matching TRBD2. Germline loops: CDR1 SGHNT, CDR2 YENEEA. This CDR3 comprises 15 residues. The junction had 9 bases not matched to a gene; V was cut back by 5 bases and J by 2 bases. CDR3 coding DNA: TGTGCCAGCAGCCCTGGTCATGGGGGGGCCTACGAGCAGTACTTC. This sequence encodes CASSPGHGGAYEQYF. The whole variable domain, remainder taken from reference TRBV11-3 and TRBJ2-7, is EAGVVQSPRYKIIEKKQPVAFWCNPISGHNTLYWYLQNLGQGPELLIRYENEEAVDDSQLPKDRFSAERLKGVDSTLKIQPAELGDSAVYLCASSPGHGGAYEQYFGPGTRLTVT.

The V and J genes are TRBV15 and TRBJ2-5; maybe TRBD2 (5 bases). CDR3 length: 13 residues. The V end was cut by 0 bases, the J end by 5 bases, with 7 bases between. Germline CDR1 reads LNHNV; CDR2 reads YYDKDF (reference sequence). Written as DNA, the CDR3 is TGTGCCACCAGCAGAGATTCGGGGGAGACCCAGTACTTC. Its protein is CATSRDSGETQYF.

This clonotype was observed a few times. The chain carries TRBV6-1 and TRBJ2-3, with 7 nucleotides matching TRBD2. Trimming at V came to 8 bases and at J to 2 bases, leaving 7 bases not matched to a gene. Germline lookup yields CDR1 MNHNS and CDR2 SASEGT. This CDR3 is built from 14 residues. CDR3 nucleotide sequence: TGTGCCAGCCAGAGCGGGGAGTCCACAGATACGCAGTATTTT. Protein sequence: CASQSGESTDTQYF.

This clonotype came up a few times. This chain connects TRBV12-3 or TRBV12-4 to TRBJ2-5; D is perhaps TRBD2 (6 bases). The CDR3 consists of 14 residues. Trimming stripped 8 bases from V and 4 bases from J, with 17 bases between. The CDR3 loop reads CASLRDSRGETQYF. The CDR3 DNA follows: TGTGCCAGCCTTCGGGACTCCAGAGGAGAGACCCAGTACTTC.